Below, one T cell receptor (beta chain) is given with its context. Single TCR cDNA molecules each had their own unique molecular identifier. Via MiXCR, TCRdb re-called the 5' RACE reads, giving one row per CDR3 protein. This sample has just over 75,000 distinct CDR3 sequences; roughly 8% occur once, and the top ten carry 6.8%. This sample is part of a study of spatial heterogeneity in lung cancer. This sample's time point: sample taken at primary tumor resection. The CDR3 runs 15 residues. Germline V CDR1 and CDR2: ENHRY, SYGVKD. Between the trimmed V and J ends, which lost 8 bases and 3 bases, there was a span of 20 bases.

The sequenced sample was PBMCs, obtained at surgery. This clonotype was obtained from a male donor with early-stage non-small cell lung cancer. V gene TRBV10-3 combines with J gene TRBJ2-7, with a possible D match to TRBD2 (5 bases). The CDR3 DNA is TGTGCCATCGCAGAGCCGGGGAAGGTCCTCTACGAGCAGTACTTC. Protein sequence: CAIAEPGKVLYEQYF.